This T cell receptor beta chain was captured by sequencing in a study of blood T cell repertoires in COVID-19. Method: immunoSEQ multiplex PCR; TCRdb's copy keeps in-frame clones and lacks some. The table records approximately 180,000 clones, 89% of them present only once. In its sample, this clone was seen a few times. V lost 3 bases, J lost 8 bases, and 5 bases stayed unmatched. CDR1 is SGHRS, CDR2 YFSETQ, per germline. The CDR3 has 14 amino acids. The TCR was taken from a woman between 35 and 50 years old with acute COVID-19. The rearrangement links TRBV5-1 to TRBJ1-4; 9 nucleotides line up with TRBD1. The sample taken for sequencing was PBMCs or T cells enriched from blood (not recorded which). The CDR3 region is CASSSGQGKEKLFF. DNA for the CDR3: TGCGCCAGCAGCTCAGGACAGGGGAAAGAAAAACTGTTTTTT.